The 26 T cell receptor beta chains reported below all come from one sample, sequenced in a study of metastatic and nonmetastatic thyroid tumors. TCRdb redid the clone calls on the PCR reads using MiXCR. The repertoire includes about 40,000 clones, over 9.5% of them detected once, and around 21% sits in the top ten. No patient received treatment before thyroid surgery. The sequenced material came from blood. Receptors were obtained from a female donor with papillary thyroid cancer or a benign thyroid nodule (not recorded which). Some clones in this sample may be carry-over from other donors' samples.

This clone was recorded many times. J is TRBJ2-6 and V is TRBV7-2; D may match TRBD1 or TRBD2 (5 bases each). This CDR3 comprises 16 residues. CDR1 is SGHTA and CDR2 is FQGNSA in the germline V gene. V lost 5 bases and J lost 2, with 13 bases in between. Written as DNA, the CDR3 is TGTGCCAGCAGCCCCGTGAGGGGAGCTGGGGCCAACGTCCTGACTTTC. Protein product: CASSPVRGAGANVLTF.

This clone was seen a handful of times. This chain joins TRBV6-1 and TRBJ1-6; D unclear. The CDR3 covers 14 residues. The ends were cut back, 7 bases at V and 5 bases at J, with 12 bases in the middle. CDR1 is MNHNS, CDR2 SASEGT, per germline. CDR3 amino acids: CASTKSGDNSPLHF. DNA for the CDR3: TGTGCCAGCACTAAGAGTGGGGATAATTCACCCCTCCACTTT.

This clone was seen at least ten times. The gene calls are TRBV6-1 and TRBJ1-2, with a possible D match to TRBD1 (6 bases). V lost 8 bases, J lost 2 bases, and 12 bases lay in between. Per germline, CDR1 MNHNS and CDR2 SASEGT. CDR3 length: 13 residues. The chain's CDR3 is CASAPGGNYGYTF. In nucleotides, the CDR3 is TGTGCCAGCGCCCCCGGGGGCAACTATGGCTACACCTTC.

This clone was seen repeatedly, ten times or more. An end of the junction does not agree with germline; a read error may underlie this. The chain links TRBV7-8 to TRBJ1-1, with D possibly being TRBD1 (6 bases). The CDR3 contains 11 residues. CDR1 is SGHVS, CDR2 FQNEAQ, per germline. CDR3 sequence: CASSSLKGTSF. CDR3 DNA sequence: TGTGCCAGCAGCTCCCTGAAGGGGACATCATTT.

This clone ranks as medium-sized. The chain has TRBV7-2 and TRBJ1-5, with TRBD1 identical over 12 bases. The V segment lost 1 base and the J segment 4 bases; nucleotides outside the gene matches: 2. From germline, CDR1 is SGHTA and CDR2 FQGNSA. This CDR3 has 16 amino acids. CDR3 in DNA: TGTGCCAGCAGCTTAGGGGGACAGGGGGCTAATCAGCCCCAGCATTTT. This encodes CASSLGGQGANQPQHF.

This clone showed up many times. The gene calls are TRBV7-8 and TRBJ1-4; no reliable D call. Trimming took off 0 bases at V and 7 bases at J, with 15 bases between the two ends. The CDR3 runs to 16 residues. Germline V gene lookup returns CDR1 SGHVS and CDR2 FQNEAQ. The CDR3, as DNA: TGTGCCAGCAGCTTAGCCGGCCGAAGGCGAATTGAAAAACTGTTTTTT. This sequence encodes CASSLAGRRRIEKLFF.

J is TRBJ2-3 and V is TRBV5-1; 9 nucleotides agree with TRBD2. The CDR3 totals 18 residues. Germline values: CDR1 SGHRS, CDR2 YFSETQ. J gave up 2 bases and V 0 bases, and 10 bases lay outside the gene matches. The CDR3 sequence is CASSLGGGAGGITDTQYF. CDR3 coding DNA: TGCGCCAGCAGCTTGGGCGGGGGCGCGGGAGGGATCACAGATACGCAGTATTTT.

This clone has a count of ten or more. V is TRBV29-1 and J is TRBJ2-1, with unresolved D. Trimming removed 0 bases from V and 10 bases from J, with 4 bases in between. CDR1 is SQVTM and CDR2 is ANQGSEA in the germline V gene. The CDR3 consists of 10 residues. The CDR3 spells CSVEDYEQFF. DNA of the CDR3: TGCAGCGTTGAAGATTACGAGCAGTTCTTC.

This clone was detected many times. The chain has TRBV4-1 and TRBJ2-7, with D tentatively TRBD2 (6 bases). Between the trimmed V and J ends, which lost 4 bases and 3 bases, there was a span of 13 bases. CDR1 MGHRA and CDR2 YSYEKL come from the germline V gene. The CDR3 loop spans 14 amino acids. The CDR3 DNA is TGCGCCAGCAGCCCAGAAGGCGGGATCTACGAGCAGTACTTC. It encodes CASSPEGGIYEQYF.

The table lists this clone with a few counts. A single base separates this from a much larger clone, so it may be a read error. The V and J genes are TRBV7-9 and TRBJ2-5; D remains unclear. Trimming took 1 base from V and 5 from J, leaving 5 bases between them. Germline loops: CDR1 SEHNR, CDR2 FQNEAQ (reference sequence). The CDR3 extends over 12 amino acids. The DNA for the CDR3 is TGTGCCAGCAGCTTAGGGATGGAGACCCAGTACTTC. Its translation: CASSLGMETQYF.

This clone was counted ten times or more. V usage is TRBV7-6 and J usage is TRBJ2-5; 13 bases match TRBD2. The V gene end was trimmed by 0 bases and the J gene end by 4 bases; junction bases not matched to a gene: 8. The CDR3 spans 18 residues. Germline V gene sequence: CDR1 SGHVS, CDR2 FNYEAQ. CDR3 region: CASSLAVTSGRAGETQYF. CDR3 sequence (DNA): TGTGCCAGCAGCTTAGCCGTCACTAGCGGGAGGGCTGGAGAGACCCAGTACTTC.

This clone was counted ten times or more. The rearrangement links TRBV5-1 to TRBJ2-2; D unclear. Per germline, CDR1 SGHRS and CDR2 YFSETQ. The CDR3 covers 15 residues. Trimming removed 1 base at V and 0 bases at J, with 7 bases between. CDR3 DNA: TGCGCCAGCAGCTTGAACCCCACGAACACCGGGGAGCTGTTTTTT. This codes for CASSLNPTNTGELFF.

This clone was detected ten times or more. The chain recombines TRBV29-1 with TRBJ1-2; 9 positions agree with TRBD1. Germline assignment: CDR1 SQVTM and CDR2 ANQGSEA. J lost 2 bases, V lost 2 bases, and 3 bases had no gene match. CDR3 length equals 14 residues. The CDR3 protein is CSVELGQGNYGYTF. The CDR3 DNA reads TGCAGCGTTGAACTAGGACAGGGGAACTATGGCTACACCTTC.

In this sample, this clone turned up many times. The chain has TRBV30 and TRBJ2-5, with no clear D. Trimming left V 1 base short and J 0 bases short, with 12 bases between. Germline loops: CDR1 GTSNPN, CDR2 SVGIG (reference sequence). The CDR3 length is 15 residues. CDR3 loop: CAWSDARRDQETQYF. CDR3 DNA: TGTGCCTGGAGTGACGCTAGACGGGACCAAGAGACCCAGTACTTC.

This clone was observed a few times. The chain joins TRBV6-1 to TRBJ2-7, with unresolved D. With 6 bases removed from V and 3 bases from J, the gap between germline ends came to 12 bases. CDR1 is MNHNS, CDR2 SASEGT, per germline. This CDR3 contains 13 residues. Here the CDR3 DNA reads TGTGCCAGCAGCCAAGATATTGACTACGAGCAGTACTTC. This codes for CASSQDIDYEQYF.

With respect to this clone: This clone may be a read error of a much larger clone one base away. The sample has other DNA sequences that encode this CDR3 too. The V call is TRBV11-1, the J call TRBJ2-3; 9 bases fit TRBD2. Trimming cost V 5 bases and J 4 bases; bases outside gene matches: 10. CDR1 and CDR2 (germline): SGHAT, FQDESV (reference sequence). The CDR3 runs 16 residues. The CDR3: CASSPLAGVEADTQYF. In DNA form, the CDR3 reads TGTGCCAGCAGCCCCTTAGCGGGAGTTGAGGCAGATACGCAGTATTTT.

There are a few counts of this clone. V is TRBV7-3 and J is TRBJ2-1; 7 nucleotides match TRBD2. The J segment lost 8 bases and the V segment lost 5 bases, leaving 15 bases of the junction unmatched. The germline gives CDR1 SGHTA, CDR2 FQGTGA. This CDR3 region has 16 residues. The CDR3 spells CASSKRVGGSVDEQFF. In DNA, the CDR3 is TGTGCCAGCAGCAAAAGGGTGGGCGGGAGTGTTGATGAGCAGTTCTTC.

This clone was observed once. V and J are TRBV9 and TRBJ1-3; no reliable D call. The CDR3 is made up of 16 amino acids. Trimming cost V 2 bases and J 0 bases, with 12 bases left between them. The V gene's germline CDR1 is SGDLS and CDR2 YYNGEE. CDR3 DNA: TGTGCCAGCAGCGTGTTTCGGGAAATCTCTGGAAACACCATATATTTT. Protein: CASSVFREISGNTIYF.

In regard to this clone: No conserved phenylalanine or tryptophan is present at the end of the CDR3, so a read error is the likely explanation. The DNA is left out, because the CDR3 cannot be placed on it with certainty; the CDR3 is given as TCRdb lists it. V gene TRBV9 combines with J gene TRBJ2-4; the table's D call TRBD1 went unverified against the DNA. The CDR3 totals 8 residues, both ends included. Germline-derived CDR1 and CDR2 are SGDLS and YYNGEE. CDR3 region: CASKTGGT.

Concerning this clone itself: Given a much more abundant clone one base away, this may be a read error. Likely a read error: the CDR3 ends without its conserved phenylalanine or tryptophan. This chain connects TRBV10-2 to TRBJ1-2; 10 positions agree with TRBD1. V was clipped by 5 bases and J by 3 bases; unmatched bases: 3. This CDR3 is built from 14 residues. Germline V gives CDR1 WSHSY, CDR2 SAAADI. Written as DNA, the CDR3 is TGCGCCAGCAGTCCCGGGACAGGGGACTATGGCTACACCCTC. It is translated as CASSPGTGDYGYTL.

The table lists this clone with many counts. V and J are TRBV20-1 and TRBJ2-2; TRBD2 matches at 14 bases. Germline V gene lookup returns CDR1 DFQATT and CDR2 SNEGSKA (reference sequence). The CDR3 sequence is 14 residues long. V was clipped by 7 bases and J by 6 bases; unmatched bases: 4. The CDR3 DNA sequence: TGCAGTGTCTCGGGACTAGCGGGGGCCGGGGAGCTGTTTTTT. Translating gives CSVSGLAGAGELFF.

This clone came up a few times. One junction end does not reproduce the germline sequence, and a read error may be involved. The V gene is TRBV6-1, the J gene TRBJ1-2; possibly TRBD1 for D (5 bases). There are 15 residues in the CDR3. CDR1 and CDR2 (germline): MNHNS, SASEGT. The CDR3 bases are TGTGCCAGCAGAAGAGACAGTCAGAATAACTATGGCCACACCTTC. Translated, it gives CASRRDSQNNYGHTF.

In its sample, this clone was seen many times. V is TRBV19 and J is TRBJ2-7, with D possibly being TRBD1 (5 bases). CDR1 and CDR2 from the germline V gene are LNHDA and SQIVND (reference sequence). The V end lost 3 bases, the J end lost 2 bases, and 17 bases lay between the germline ends. This CDR3 spans 16 amino acids. The CDR3 nucleotides read TGTGCCAGTAGTATTTCAGGGAAGGAGTTCACCTACGAGCAGTACTTC. This gives the protein CASSISGKEFTYEQYF.

A remark on this clone: At one boundary the junction diverges from the germline segment, which might be a read error. CDR3 DNA: TGTGCCAGCAGCTTAGTACAAGGACCTATCTTC. Its translation: CASSLVQGPIF. The V gene is TRBV13, the J gene TRBJ2-7, with D hard to call. This CDR3 is 11 amino acids long. In germline, CDR1 is PRHDT, CDR2 FYEKMQ (reference sequence).

The sample holds a few counts of this clone. A read error is possible here, since a much larger clone lies one base away. Other DNA sequences from this sample encode an identical CDR3 as well. The V gene is TRBV20-1, the J gene TRBJ2-4, with D possibly matching TRBD2 (6 bases). There are 13 residues in the CDR3. The germline V gene has CDR1 DFQATT and CDR2 SNEGSKA (reference sequence). Trimming stripped 0 bases from V and 7 bases from J, with 10 bases between. CDR3 bases: TGCAGTGCTAGAGACTACAGCGGGAACATTCAGTACTTC. It codes for CSARDYSGNIQYF.

This clone was observed many times. The chain couples TRBV6-5 to TRBJ2-6, with D perhaps TRBD1 (6 bases). The length of the CDR3 is 16 residues. Trimming removed 2 bases from V and 2 bases from J, with 10 bases in between. Germline-derived CDR1 and CDR2 are MNHEY and SVGAGI. CDR3 in DNA: TGTGCCAGCAGTTACCGGGACACGGCTGGGGCCAACGTCCTGACTTTC. Its translation: CASSYRDTAGANVLTF.